Sequencing of this T cell receptor beta chain was carried out in a study of blood T cell repertoires in COVID-19. For the study at large: Donors in the United States, Italy and Spain gave samples during acute or convalescent COVID-19. In each case, the material was cDNA or gDNA derived from T cells, B-cell-depleted T cells, or PBMCs.

Original data processing: How many nucleated cells were present was estimated from reference gene primer amplification. Clones were sequenced by immunoSEQ multiplex PCR, and TCRdb holds only the in-frame ones, with some missing. The D gene and trimming were derived from the DNA, and the V and J assignments and clone size from that table. The sample holds around 260,000 clones, over 75% seen once. The V gene end was trimmed by 11 bases and the J gene end by 3 bases; junction bases not matched to a gene: 10. Germline-derived CDR1 and CDR2 are MNHNY and SVGAGI (reference sequence). The CDR3 sequence is 14 residues long.

The rearrangement uses TRBV6-6 and TRBJ2-3; 8 bases map to TRBD2. The TCR originated in a human donor in a cohort sampled during active COVID-19. The sample consisted of peripheral blood. In DNA form, the CDR3 reads TGTGCCTGTCGAAGGGCGGGAGGTACAGATACGCAGTATTTT. It is translated as CACRRAGGTDTQYF.